The entry below gives a single TCR beta chain sequence along with its context. The target of this receptor is not known. One base away there is no much larger clone; base qualities are not given. From the germline V gene, CDR1 is KGHDR and CDR2 is SFDVKD. Reading from cysteine to phenylalanine, the CDR3 counts 15 amino acids. The CDR3 DNA has 45 bases and is translated from base 1. V has 9 bases trimmed and J has 7 bases trimmed; junction bases matching no gene number 12. The sample is drawn from a study of T cells in Graves' hyperthyroidism and ophthalmopathy (dated by TCRdb to about 2019). At the level of the whole study: A discovery cohort of around 100 patients, approximately 45 with Graves' ophthalmopathy and approximately 55 with stable Graves' hyperthyroidism, was used to find distinguishing TCR V-J signatures. Whether ophthalmopathy could be predicted prospectively was tested in an independent validation cohort made up of some 20 hyperthyroidism patients plus 17 patients who later progressed to ophthalmopathy. For training and testing, the 100 or so patients in the discovery cohort were randomly divided in a 7:3 ratio. The study also compared thyroid tissue and blood T-cell repertoires from over 5 Graves' hyperthyroidism patients. After sampling, hyperthyroidism patients received methimazole starting at 30 mg daily, and ophthalmopathy patients received high-dose intravenous methylprednisolone. The paper reports TCR Vbeta CDR3 sequencing of 135 peripheral blood samples: fewer than 50 ophthalmopathy, around 80 hyperthyroidism and around 17 progressor patients.

On the study overall, not on this receptor specifically: Most expanded thyroid clonotypes (frequency above 0.001) were also found in blood, which suggests that blood repertoires may mirror thyroid immune responses. A model built on a 13 V-J signature distinguished ophthalmopathy from stable hyperthyroidism, reaching roughly 88% sensitivity and about 81% specificity in cross-validation and 80%/75% in testing. No statistical method was used to fix the sample size in advance, and group allocation was not hidden from the investigators. In validation, the model predicted progression to ophthalmopathy with around 71% sensitivity and 72.22% specificity, a median of about 6.7 months before onset.

TCR beta CDR3 regions were amplified from RNA transcripts. The first round of RT-PCR for the TCR CDR3 was performed with the HTBI primer set and the Qiagen OneStep RT-PCR kit. Libraries were constructed in a second round of multiplex PCR, after which size selection and purification were carried out. Sequencing of the libraries was done on an Illumina HiSeq2000 using paired-end 100 bp reads. In the source study's methods: SOAPnuke was used to process the raw data, removing reads that contained adapters or uncalled bases, had a mean Phred below 15, or lacked an exact match to the constant primer or identifier. High-quality paired reads were merged with COPE v1.2.5, and unique nucleotide sequences were defined as clonotypes. MiTCR v1.1 was used to align the clonotypes against IMGT TRBV, TRBD and TRBJ reference segments. Analysis was restricted to V-J combinations with a frequency above 0.0001, which covered roughly 99% of repertoires. A TCS score was defined as the ratio between F50 (clonal expansion) and ExV (chaos), using BLOSUM62-based TCRdist between CDR3 peptides within each V-J. Welch's t-statistics and random forest reduced roughly 500 V-J features to fewer than 15, which were used in a naive Bayes classifier (R e1071). TCRdb passed the public sequencing reads through fastp at Q25 and MiXCR, retaining productive beta sequences. Rows merge per CDR3 protein into single entries with the most common DNA and genes. TCRdb's processing, not the authors', yielded these V and J calls. The sample has around 540,000 distinct CDR3 sequences on record, 46% of them singletons. The ten largest clones take up just over 8% of the sample.

Stable Graves' hyperthyroidism was defined as no progression to ophthalmopathy during 18 months of follow-up. Hyperthyroidism patients were newly diagnosed, with disease duration under 2 months, and aged 18 to 65 years. Exclusion was applied to patients with uncontrolled infections, other autoimmune diseases, pregnancy or lactation. Diagnoses were established on the basis of clinical symptoms, serum thyroxine and TRAb, thyroid ultrasound, and orbital computed tomography. Trizol reagent was used to extract total RNA, and RNA quality was then checked on an Agilent 2100 Bioanalyzer. Input material: peripheral blood or thyroid tissue (not recorded which). The rearranged chain carries TRBV24-1 and TRBJ1-1; 11 bases in the middle match TRBD1. This TCR was recovered from a young woman with Graves' hyperthyroidism. Donor details come from another sample of the same person, matched by shared clones. The DNA is TGTGCCACCCCTCCTAGGACAGGGGGCTCAGGTGAAGCTTTCTTT. Its amino acids are CATPPRTGGSGEAFF.